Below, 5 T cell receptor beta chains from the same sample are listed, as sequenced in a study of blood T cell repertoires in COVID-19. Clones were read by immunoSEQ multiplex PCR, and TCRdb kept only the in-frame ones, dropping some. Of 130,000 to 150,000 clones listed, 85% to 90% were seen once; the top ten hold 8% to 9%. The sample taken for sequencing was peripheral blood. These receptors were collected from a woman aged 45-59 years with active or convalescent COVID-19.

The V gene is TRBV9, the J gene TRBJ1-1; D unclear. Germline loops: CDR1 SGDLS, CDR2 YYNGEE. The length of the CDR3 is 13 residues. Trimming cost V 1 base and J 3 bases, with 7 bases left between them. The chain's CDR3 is CASSVHGDTEAFF. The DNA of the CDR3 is TGTGCCAGCAGCGTACACGGGGACACTGAAGCTTTCTTT.

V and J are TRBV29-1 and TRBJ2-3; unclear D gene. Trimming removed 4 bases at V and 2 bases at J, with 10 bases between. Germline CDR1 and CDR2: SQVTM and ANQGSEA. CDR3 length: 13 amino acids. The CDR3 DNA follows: TGCAGCGTTGGGGTAGGAGACACAGATACGCAGTATTTT. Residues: CSVGVGDTDTQYF.

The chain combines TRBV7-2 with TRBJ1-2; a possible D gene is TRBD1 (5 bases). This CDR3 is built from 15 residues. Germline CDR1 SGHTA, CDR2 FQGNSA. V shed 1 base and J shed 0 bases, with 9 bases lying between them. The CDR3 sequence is CASSLGGGTNYGYTF. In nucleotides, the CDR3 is TGTGCCAGCAGCTTAGGGGGGGGAACTAACTATGGCTACACCTTC.

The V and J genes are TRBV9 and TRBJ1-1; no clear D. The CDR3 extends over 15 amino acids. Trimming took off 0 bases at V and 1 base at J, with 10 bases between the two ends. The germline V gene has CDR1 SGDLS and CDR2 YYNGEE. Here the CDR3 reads CASSVAGRRNTEAFF. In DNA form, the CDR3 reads TGTGCCAGCAGCGTAGCTGGGCGCCGGAACACTGAAGCTTTCTTT. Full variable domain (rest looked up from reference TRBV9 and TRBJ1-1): DSGVTQTPKHLITATGQRVTLRCSPRSGDLSVYWYQQSLDQGLQFLIQYYNGEERAKGNILERFSAQQFPDLHSELNLSSLELGDSALYFCASSVAGRRNTEAFFGQGTRLTVV.

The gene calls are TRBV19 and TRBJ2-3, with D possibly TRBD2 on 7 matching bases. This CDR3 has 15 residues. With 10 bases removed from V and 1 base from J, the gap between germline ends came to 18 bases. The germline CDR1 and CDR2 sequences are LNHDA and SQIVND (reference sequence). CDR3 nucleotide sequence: TGTGCCACCCAGGGGAGCGGGATGGGCACAGATACGCAGTATTTT. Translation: CATQGSGMGTDTQYF.